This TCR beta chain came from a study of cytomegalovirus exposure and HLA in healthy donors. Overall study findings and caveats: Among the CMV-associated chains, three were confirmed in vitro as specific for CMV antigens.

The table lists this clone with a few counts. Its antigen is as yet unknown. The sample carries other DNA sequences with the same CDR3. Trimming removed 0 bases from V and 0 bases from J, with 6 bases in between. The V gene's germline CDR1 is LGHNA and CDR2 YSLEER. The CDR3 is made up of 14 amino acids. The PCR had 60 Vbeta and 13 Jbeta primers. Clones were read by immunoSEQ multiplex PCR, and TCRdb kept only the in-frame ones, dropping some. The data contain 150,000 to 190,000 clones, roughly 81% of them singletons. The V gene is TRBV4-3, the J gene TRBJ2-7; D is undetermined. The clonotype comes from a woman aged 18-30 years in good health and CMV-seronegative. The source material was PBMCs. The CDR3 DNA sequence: TGCGCCAGCAGCCAAGAACCGGGCTCCTACGAGCAGTACTTC. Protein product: CASSQEPGSYEQYF.